This T cell receptor (beta chain) was obtained from a study of blood T cell repertoires in COVID-19. Study at large: Italy, Spain and the United States were the sources of the convalescent and acute COVID-19 samples. PBMCs, B-cell-depleted T cells, or T cells were the source of the cDNA or gDNA that made up the material.

Trimming removed 2 bases from V and 0 bases from J; junction bases left unmatched: 2. The germline CDR1 and CDR2 sequences are MNHEY and SVGEGT. The CDR3 runs to 15 residues. In the authors' methods: Amplification of reference gene primers was used by the study to estimate nucleated cell counts. The data were produced by immunoSEQ multiplex PCR, yet TCRdb's version contains in-frame clones alone and is incomplete. The V and J calls and clone size were taken over from that table, and D and trimming were inferred from the DNA. This sample has 42,000 or so clones, with nearly 90% found just once. Material for sequencing was peripheral blood. The TCR was taken from a human donor in a cohort sampled during active COVID-19. V is TRBV6-2 or TRBV6-3 and J is TRBJ2-7; 9 nucleotides match TRBD1. CDR3 sequence: CASSYAGQGSYEQYF. The CDR3 coding sequence is TGTGCCAGCAGTTACGCGGGACAGGGCTCCTACGAGCAGTACTTC.